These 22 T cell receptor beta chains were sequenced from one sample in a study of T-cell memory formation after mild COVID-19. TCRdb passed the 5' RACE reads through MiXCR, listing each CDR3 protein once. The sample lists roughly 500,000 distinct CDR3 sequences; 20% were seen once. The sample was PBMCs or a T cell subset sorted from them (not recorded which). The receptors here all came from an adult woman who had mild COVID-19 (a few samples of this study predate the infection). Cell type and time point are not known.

The CDR3 coding sequence is TGTGCCAGCAGTTACGAGGCGGGGGGGTCGGAAGAGACCCAGTACTTC. This translates into CASSYEAGGSEETQYF. V and J are TRBV6-5 and TRBJ2-5, with 9 bases that match TRBD2. Losses at the gene ends were 2 bases for V and 3 bases for J; bases not matched to a gene: 7. This CDR3 comprises 16 residues. From germline, CDR1 is MNHEY and CDR2 SVGAGI.

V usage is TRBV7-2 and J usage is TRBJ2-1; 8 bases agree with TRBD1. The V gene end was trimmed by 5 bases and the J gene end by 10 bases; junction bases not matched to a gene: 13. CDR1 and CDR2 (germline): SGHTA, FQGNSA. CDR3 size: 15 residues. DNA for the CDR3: TGTGCCAGCAGCACGACAGGGGCCGTTTGGGAGGAGCAGTTCTTC. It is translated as CASSTTGAVWEEQFF.

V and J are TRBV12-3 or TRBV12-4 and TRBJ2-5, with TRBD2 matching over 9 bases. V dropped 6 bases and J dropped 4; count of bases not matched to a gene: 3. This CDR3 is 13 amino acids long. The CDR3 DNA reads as TGTGCCAGCAGGCCTAGCGGGGTAGAGACCCAGTACTTC. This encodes CASRPSGVETQYF.

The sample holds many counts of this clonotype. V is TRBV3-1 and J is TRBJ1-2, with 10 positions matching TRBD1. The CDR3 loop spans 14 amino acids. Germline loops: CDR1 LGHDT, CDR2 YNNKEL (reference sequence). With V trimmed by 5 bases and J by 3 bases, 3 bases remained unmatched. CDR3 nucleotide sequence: TGTGCCAGCAGCACGACAGGGGGCGACTATGGCTACACCTTC. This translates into CASSTTGGDYGYTF.

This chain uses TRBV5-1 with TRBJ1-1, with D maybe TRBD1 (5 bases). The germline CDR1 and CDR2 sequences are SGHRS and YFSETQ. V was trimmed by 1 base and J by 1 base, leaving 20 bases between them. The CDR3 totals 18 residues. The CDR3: CASSLRQGDAVANTEAFF. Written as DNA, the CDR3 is TGCGCCAGCAGCTTGCGTCAAGGGGATGCCGTTGCGAACACTGAAGCTTTCTTT.

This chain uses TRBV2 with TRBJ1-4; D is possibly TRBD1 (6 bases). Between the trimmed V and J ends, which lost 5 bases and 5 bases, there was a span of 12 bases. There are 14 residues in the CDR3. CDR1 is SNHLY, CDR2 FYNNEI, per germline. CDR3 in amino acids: CASSRQAANEKLFF. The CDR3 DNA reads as TGTGCCAGCAGTCGACAGGCAGCGAATGAAAAACTGTTTTTT.

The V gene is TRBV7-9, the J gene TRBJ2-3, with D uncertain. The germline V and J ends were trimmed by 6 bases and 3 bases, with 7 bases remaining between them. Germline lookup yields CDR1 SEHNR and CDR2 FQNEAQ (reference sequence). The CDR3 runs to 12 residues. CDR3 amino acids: CASRAETDTQYF. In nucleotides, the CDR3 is TGTGCCAGCAGGGCAGAGACAGATACGCAGTATTTT.

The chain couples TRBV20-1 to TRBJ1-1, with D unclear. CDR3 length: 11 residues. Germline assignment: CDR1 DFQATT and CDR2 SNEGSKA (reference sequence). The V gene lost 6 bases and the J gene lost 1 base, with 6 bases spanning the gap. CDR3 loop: CSATWNTEAFF. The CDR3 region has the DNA TGCAGTGCGACGTGGAACACTGAAGCTTTCTTT.

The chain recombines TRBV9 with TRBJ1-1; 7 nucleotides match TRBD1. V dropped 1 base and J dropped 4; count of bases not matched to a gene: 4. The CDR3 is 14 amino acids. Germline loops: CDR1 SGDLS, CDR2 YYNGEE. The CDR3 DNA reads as TGTGCCAGCAGCGTATCTTCAGGGGGCACTGAAGCTTTCTTT. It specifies CASSVSSGGTEAFF.

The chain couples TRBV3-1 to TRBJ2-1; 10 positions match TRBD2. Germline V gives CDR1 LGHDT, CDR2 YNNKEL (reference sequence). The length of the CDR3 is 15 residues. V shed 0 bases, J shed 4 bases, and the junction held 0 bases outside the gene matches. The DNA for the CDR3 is TGTGCCAGCAGCCAAGAACTAGCGGGATACAATGAGCAGTTCTTC. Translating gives CASSQELAGYNEQFF.

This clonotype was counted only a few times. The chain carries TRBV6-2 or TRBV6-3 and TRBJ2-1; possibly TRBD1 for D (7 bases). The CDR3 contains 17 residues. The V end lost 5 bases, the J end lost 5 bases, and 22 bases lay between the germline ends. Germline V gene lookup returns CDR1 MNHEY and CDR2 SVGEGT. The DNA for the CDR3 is TGTGCCAGCAGTACCCCTGGTCTAGGAGGGGGCCACAATGAGCAGTTCTTC. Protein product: CASSTPGLGGGHNEQFF.

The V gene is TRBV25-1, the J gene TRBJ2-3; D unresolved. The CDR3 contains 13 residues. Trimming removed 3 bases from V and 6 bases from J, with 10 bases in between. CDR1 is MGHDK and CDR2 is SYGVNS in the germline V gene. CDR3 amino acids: CASSDVASDTQYF. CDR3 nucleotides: TGTGCCAGCAGTGATGTGGCTTCGGATACGCAGTATTTT.

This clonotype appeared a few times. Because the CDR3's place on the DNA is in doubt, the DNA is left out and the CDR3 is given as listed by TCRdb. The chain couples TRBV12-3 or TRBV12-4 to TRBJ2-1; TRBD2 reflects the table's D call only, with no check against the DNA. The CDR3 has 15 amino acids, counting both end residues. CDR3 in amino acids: CASSWGFGTSGGKFF.

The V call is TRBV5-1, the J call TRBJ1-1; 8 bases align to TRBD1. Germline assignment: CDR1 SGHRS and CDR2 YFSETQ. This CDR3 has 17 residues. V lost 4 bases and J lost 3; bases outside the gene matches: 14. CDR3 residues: CASSPRPRQGKHTEAFF. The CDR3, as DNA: TGCGCCAGCAGCCCCCGACCAAGACAGGGGAAGCACACTGAAGCTTTCTTT.

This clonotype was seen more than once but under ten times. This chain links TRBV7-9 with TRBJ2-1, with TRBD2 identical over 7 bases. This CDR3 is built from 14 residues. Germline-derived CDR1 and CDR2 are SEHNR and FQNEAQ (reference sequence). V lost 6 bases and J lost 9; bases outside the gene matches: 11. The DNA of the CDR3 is TGTGCCAGCAGTTGGGACTACAGGAGCGGTGAGCAGTTCTTC. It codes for CASSWDYRSGEQFF.

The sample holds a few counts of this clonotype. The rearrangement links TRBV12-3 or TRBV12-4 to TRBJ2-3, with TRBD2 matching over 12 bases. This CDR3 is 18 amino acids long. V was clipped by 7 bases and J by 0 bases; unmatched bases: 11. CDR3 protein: CASNPPPGLAGSTDTQYF. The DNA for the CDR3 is TGTGCCAGCAATCCTCCCCCGGGACTAGCGGGTAGCACAGATACGCAGTATTTT.

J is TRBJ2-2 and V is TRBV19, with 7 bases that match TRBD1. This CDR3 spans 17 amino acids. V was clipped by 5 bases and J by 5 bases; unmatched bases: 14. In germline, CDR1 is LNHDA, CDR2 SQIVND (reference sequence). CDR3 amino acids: CASSGVRTGLSTGELFF. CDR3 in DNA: TGTGCCAGTAGTGGAGTTAGGACAGGACTTTCTACCGGGGAGCTGTTTTTT.

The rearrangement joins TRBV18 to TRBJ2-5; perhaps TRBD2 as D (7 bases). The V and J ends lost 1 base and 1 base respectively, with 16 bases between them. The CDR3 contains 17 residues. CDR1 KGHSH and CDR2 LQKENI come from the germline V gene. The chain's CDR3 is CASSPQPARGGQETQYF. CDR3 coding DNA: TGTGCCAGCTCACCACAGCCTGCAAGGGGGGGCCAAGAGACCCAGTACTTC.

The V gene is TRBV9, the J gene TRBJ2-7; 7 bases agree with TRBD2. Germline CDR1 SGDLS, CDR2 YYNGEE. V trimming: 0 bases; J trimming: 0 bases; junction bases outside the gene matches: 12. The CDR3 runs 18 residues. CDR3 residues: CASSVGVSGGGVSYEQYF. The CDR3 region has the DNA TGTGCCAGCAGCGTAGGGGTTTCGGGAGGAGGGGTCTCCTACGAGCAGTACTTC.

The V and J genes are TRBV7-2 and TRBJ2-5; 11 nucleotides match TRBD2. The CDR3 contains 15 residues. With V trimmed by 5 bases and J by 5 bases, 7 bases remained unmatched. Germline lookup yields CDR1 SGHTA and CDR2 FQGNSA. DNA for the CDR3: TGTGCCAGCAGCGAAACTAGCGGGGGCTGGGAGACCCAGTACTTC. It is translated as CASSETSGGWETQYF.

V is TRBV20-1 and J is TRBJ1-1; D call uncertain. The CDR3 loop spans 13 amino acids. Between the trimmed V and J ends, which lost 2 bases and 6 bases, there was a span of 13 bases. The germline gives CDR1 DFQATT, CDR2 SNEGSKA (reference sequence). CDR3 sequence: CSARKHGEPEAFF. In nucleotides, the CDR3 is TGCAGTGCTAGAAAGCACGGCGAACCTGAAGCTTTCTTT.

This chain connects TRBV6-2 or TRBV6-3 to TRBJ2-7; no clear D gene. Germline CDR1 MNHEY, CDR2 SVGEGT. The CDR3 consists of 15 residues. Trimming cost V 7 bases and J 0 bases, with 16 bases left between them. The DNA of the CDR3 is TGTGCCAGCACCTTCCGACATCTGGTCTCCTACGAGCAGTACTTC. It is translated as CASTFRHLVSYEQYF.